This TCR beta chain was documented in a study of neurological immune-mediated disorders. TCRdb reprocessed the 5' RACE reads with MiXCR, giving one entry per CDR3 protein. The sample carries about 48,000 distinct CDR3 sequences, about a tenth recorded once. Trimming removed 3 bases from V and 8 bases from J, with 14 bases in between. The CDR3 has 14 residues. Germline-derived CDR1 and CDR2 are LNHDA and SQIVND (reference sequence). This chain connects TRBV19 to TRBJ2-1; D gene unclear. This sequence originates from a middle-aged woman with HTLV-1-associated myelopathy (HAM/TSP). Sequences were obtained from PBMCs. As DNA, the CDR3 is TGTGCCAGTAGTATGTGGTCAGGTTTCGATGAGCAGTTCTTC. This encodes CASSMWSGFDEQFF.